The 11 T cell receptor beta chains reported below all come from one sample, sequenced in a study of CD8 T cells in Susac syndrome. Random hexamers were used to reverse transcribe an amount of about 0.45 to 1 ug RNA. TCRdb reprocessed the immunoSEQ multiplex PCR reads with MiXCR, giving one entry per CDR3 protein. The sample shows 200,000 to 250,000 distinct CDR3 sequences, more than 85% of them seen only once. Sequenced material: CD8+ T cells from PBMCs. The receptors come from a human donor with multiple sclerosis.

The V call is TRBV4-1, the J call TRBJ2-7; D tentatively fits TRBD1 or TRBD2 (5 bases each). The V gene lost 0 bases and the J gene lost 6 bases, with 15 bases spanning the gap. This CDR3 comprises 15 residues. Germline assignment: CDR1 MGHRA and CDR2 YSYEKL. The CDR3 DNA follows: TGCGCCAGCAGCCAAGATGGCGACCGGGGCTCCGAGCAGTACTTC. Its translation is CASSQDGDRGSEQYF.

This chain's CDR3 is CASSSTGGWETQYF. The CDR3, as DNA: TGTGCCAGCAGCTCGACAGGGGGCTGGGAGACCCAGTACTTC. The chain employs TRBV7-8 and TRBJ2-5; 10 nucleotides match TRBD1. Germline lookup yields CDR1 SGHVS and CDR2 FQNEAQ. After removal of 4 bases from V and 5 bases from J, the junction contained 4 bases not matched to a gene. The CDR3 has 14 amino acids.

This clonotype appeared a single time. The rearrangement joins TRBV27 to TRBJ1-1, with D perhaps matching TRBD1 (6 bases). Germline V gene data show CDR1 as MNHEY and CDR2 as SMNVEV (reference sequence). Deletions cut 0 bases from V and 3 bases from J, with 8 bases between. The CDR3 loop spans 14 amino acids. The CDR3 spells CASSLSGTYTEAFF. CDR3 DNA: TGTGCCAGCAGTTTATCCGGGACATACACTGAAGCTTTCTTT.

This clonotype has a handful of counts. This chain uses TRBV19 with TRBJ1-1, with D unclear. The germline CDR1 and CDR2 sequences are LNHDA and SQIVND (reference sequence). Between the trimmed V and J ends, which lost 8 bases and 8 bases, there was a span of 12 bases. The CDR3 consists of 11 residues. CDR3 in amino acids: CASQIGVEAFF. Written as DNA, the CDR3 is TGTGCCAGTCAAATCGGGGTGGAAGCTTTCTTT.

This chain connects TRBV13 to TRBJ1-1; 7 nucleotides line up with TRBD1. The germline V gene encodes CDR1 PRHDT and CDR2 FYEKMQ (reference sequence). Trimming removed 5 bases from V and 4 bases from J; junction bases left unmatched: 4. The CDR3 extends over 13 amino acids. The CDR3 protein is CASSLTGATEAFF. The CDR3 DNA reads TGTGCCAGCAGCCTCACAGGGGCCACTGAAGCTTTCTTT. The entire variable domain, with the rest obtained from reference TRBV13 and TRBJ1-1, is as follows: AAGVIQSPRHLIKEKRETATLKCYPIPRHDTVYWYQQGPGQDPQFLISFYEKMQSDKGSIPDRFSAQQFSDYHSELNMSSLELGDSALYFCASSLTGATEAFFGQGTRLTVV.

The V call is TRBV19, the J call TRBJ2-3; no firm D call. This CDR3 comprises 13 residues. CDR1 is LNHDA, CDR2 SQIVND, per germline (reference sequence). Between the trimmed V and J ends, which lost 5 bases and 2 bases, there was a span of 8 bases. The CDR3 DNA sequence: TGTGCCAGTAGTCGGACGGTCACAGATACGCAGTATTTT. This translates into CASSRTVTDTQYF.

J is TRBJ2-7 and V is TRBV7-3, with D possibly matching TRBD2 (6 bases). This CDR3 contains 13 residues. Germline values: CDR1 SGHTA, CDR2 FQGTGA. Trimming left V 6 bases short and J 6 bases short, with 15 bases between. CDR3 sequence (DNA): TGTGCCAGCAGTTATATCGGGGGATCCGAGCAGTACTTC. Protein product: CASSYIGGSEQYF.

The CDR3 loop reads CASSDLNIQYF. CDR3 sequence (DNA): TGTGCCAGCAGCGACTTGAACATTCAGTACTTC. The rearrangement uses TRBV12-3 or TRBV12-4 and TRBJ2-4; no reliable D call. Trimming stripped 6 bases from V and 7 bases from J, with 7 bases between. The CDR3 runs 11 residues.

The chain couples TRBV6-5 to TRBJ2-7; D is possibly TRBD1 (6 bases). Trimming pared 0 bases from V and 3 bases from J, leaving 18 bases between. The CDR3 runs to 17 residues. Germline V lookup: CDR1 MNHEY, CDR2 SVGAGI. The chain's CDR3 is CASSYSQLGHQFYEQYF. The DNA for the CDR3 is TGTGCCAGCAGTTACTCGCAACTGGGACACCAGTTCTACGAGCAGTACTTC.

The chain recombines TRBV30 with TRBJ2-2; TRBD2 is a possible D gene (5 bases). The ends were cut back, 2 bases at V and 5 bases at J, with 18 bases in the middle. CDR3 size: 16 residues. Germline CDR1 reads GTSNPN; CDR2 reads SVGIG (reference sequence). CDR3 DNA sequence: TGTGCCTGGAGTAAGATCACACGGACTTGGACCGGGGAGCTGTTTTTT. This sequence encodes CAWSKITRTWTGELFF.

The gene calls are TRBV9 and TRBJ1-1; no firm D call. The CDR3 covers 14 residues. The V gene lost 0 bases and the J gene lost 1 base, with 7 bases spanning the gap. Germline loops: CDR1 SGDLS, CDR2 YYNGEE. Written as DNA, the CDR3 is TGTGCCAGCAGCGTAGATGAGGGGAACACTGAAGCTTTCTTT. Translated, it gives CASSVDEGNTEAFF. Using reference TRBV9 and TRBJ1-1 for the parts outside the CDR3, the full variable domain is DSGVTQTPKHLITATGQRVTLRCSPRSGDLSVYWYQQSLDQGLQFLIQYYNGEERAKGNILERFSAQQFPDLHSELNLSSLELGDSALYFCASSVDEGNTEAFFGQGTRLTVV.